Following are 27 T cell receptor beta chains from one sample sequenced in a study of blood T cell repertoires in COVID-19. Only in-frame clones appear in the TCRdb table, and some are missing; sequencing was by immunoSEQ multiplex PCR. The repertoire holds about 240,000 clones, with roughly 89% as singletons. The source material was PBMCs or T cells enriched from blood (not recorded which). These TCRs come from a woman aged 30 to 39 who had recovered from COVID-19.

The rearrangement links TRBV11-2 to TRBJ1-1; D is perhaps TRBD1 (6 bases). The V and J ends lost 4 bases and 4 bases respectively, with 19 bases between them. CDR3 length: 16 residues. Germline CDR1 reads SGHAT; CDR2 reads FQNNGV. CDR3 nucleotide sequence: TGTGCCAGCAGCTCCAGGCCCCGGGACAAATTCACTGAAGCTTTCTTT. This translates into CASSSRPRDKFTEAFF.

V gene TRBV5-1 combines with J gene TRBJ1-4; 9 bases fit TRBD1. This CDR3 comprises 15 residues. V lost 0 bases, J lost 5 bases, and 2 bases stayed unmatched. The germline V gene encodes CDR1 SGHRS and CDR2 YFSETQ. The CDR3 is CASSLDRGRNEKLFF. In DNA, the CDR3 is TGCGCCAGCAGCTTGGACAGGGGGCGGAATGAAAAACTGTTTTTT. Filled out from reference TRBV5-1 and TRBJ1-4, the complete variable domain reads KAGVTQTPRYLIKTRGQQVTLSCSPISGHRSVSWYQQTPGQGLQFLFEYFSETQRNKGNFPGRFSGRQFSNSRSEMNVSTLELGDSALYLCASSLDRGRNEKLFFGSGTQLSVL.

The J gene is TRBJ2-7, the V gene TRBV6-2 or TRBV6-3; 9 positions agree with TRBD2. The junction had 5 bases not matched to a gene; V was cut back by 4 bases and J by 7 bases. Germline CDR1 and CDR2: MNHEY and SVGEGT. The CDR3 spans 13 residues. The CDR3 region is CASSWLAGSEQYF. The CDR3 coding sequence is TGTGCCAGCAGTTGGCTAGCGGGAAGTGAGCAGTACTTC.

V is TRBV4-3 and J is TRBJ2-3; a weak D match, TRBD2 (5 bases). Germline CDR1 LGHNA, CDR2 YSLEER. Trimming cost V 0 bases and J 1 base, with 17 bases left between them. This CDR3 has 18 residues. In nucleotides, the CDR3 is TGCGCCAGCAGCCAAGAGCATCGGGCGGGCTGGGGCACAGATACGCAGTATTTT. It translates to CASSQEHRAGWGTDTQYF.

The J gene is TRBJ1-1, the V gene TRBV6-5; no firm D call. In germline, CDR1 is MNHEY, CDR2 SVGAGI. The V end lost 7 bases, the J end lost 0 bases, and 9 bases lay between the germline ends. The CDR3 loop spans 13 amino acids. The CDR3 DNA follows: TGTGCCAGCAAGGTCACAGTGAACACTGAAGCTTTCTTT. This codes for CASKVTVNTEAFF.

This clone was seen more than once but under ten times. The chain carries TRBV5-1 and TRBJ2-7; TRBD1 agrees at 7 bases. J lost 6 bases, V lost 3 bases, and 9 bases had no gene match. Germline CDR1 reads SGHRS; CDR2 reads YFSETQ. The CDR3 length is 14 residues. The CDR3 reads CASSWTGPPGEQYF. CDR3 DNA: TGCGCCAGCAGCTGGACAGGTCCTCCTGGCGAGCAGTACTTC.

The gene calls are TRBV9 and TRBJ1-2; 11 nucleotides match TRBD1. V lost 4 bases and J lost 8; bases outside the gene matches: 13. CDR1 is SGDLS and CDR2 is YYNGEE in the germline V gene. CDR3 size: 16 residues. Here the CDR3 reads CASSSPVGQGAQGYTF. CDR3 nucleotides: TGTGCCAGCAGCAGCCCGGTCGGACAGGGGGCGCAGGGCTACACCTTC.

The CDR3 here is CASRPGQGGYTF. CDR3 nucleotide sequence: TGTGCCAGCAGACCGGGACAGGGGGGCTACACCTTC. The chain combines TRBV28 with TRBJ1-2; 10 nucleotides match TRBD1. Germline V lookup: CDR1 MDHEN, CDR2 SYDVKM. The CDR3 sequence is 12 residues long. Trimming at V came to 6 bases and at J to 8 bases, leaving 3 bases not matched to a gene.

CDR3 in DNA: TGTGCCAGCAGCCCTCGACAGGGGAGGTACACTGAAGCTTTCTTT. Translating it yields CASSPRQGRYTEAFF. This chain joins TRBV28 and TRBJ1-1, with 8 bases lining up with TRBD1. The CDR3 runs 15 residues. V was clipped by 6 bases and J by 3 bases; unmatched bases: 9. Germline V gives CDR1 MDHEN, CDR2 SYDVKM.

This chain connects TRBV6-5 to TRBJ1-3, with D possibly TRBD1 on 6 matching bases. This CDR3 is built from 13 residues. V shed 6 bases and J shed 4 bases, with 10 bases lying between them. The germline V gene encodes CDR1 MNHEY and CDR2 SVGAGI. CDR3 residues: CASRTGPGNTIYF. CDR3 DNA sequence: TGTGCCAGCAGGACAGGCCCAGGAAACACCATATATTTT.

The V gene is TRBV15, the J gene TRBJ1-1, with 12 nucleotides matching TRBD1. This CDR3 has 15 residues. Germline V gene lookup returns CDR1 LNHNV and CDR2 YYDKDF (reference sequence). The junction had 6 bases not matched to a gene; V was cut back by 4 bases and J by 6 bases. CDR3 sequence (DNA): TGTGCCACCAGCACGGGGGGACAGGGGGCATCTGAAGCTTTCTTT. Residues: CATSTGGQGASEAFF.

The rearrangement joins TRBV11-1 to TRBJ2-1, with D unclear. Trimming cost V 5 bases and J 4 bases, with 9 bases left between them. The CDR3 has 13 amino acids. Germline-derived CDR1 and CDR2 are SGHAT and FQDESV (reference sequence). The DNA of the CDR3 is TGTGCCAGCAGCGAGGCGGTATACAATGAGCAGTTCTTC. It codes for CASSEAVYNEQFF.

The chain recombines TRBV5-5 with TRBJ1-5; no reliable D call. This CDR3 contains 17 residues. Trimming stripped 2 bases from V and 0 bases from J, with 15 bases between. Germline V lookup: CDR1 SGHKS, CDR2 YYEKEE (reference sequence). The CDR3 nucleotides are TGTGCCAGCAGCTTAGGTCTCCAGGTCTATAGCAATCAGCCCCAGCATTTT. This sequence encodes CASSLGLQVYSNQPQHF.

The CDR3 loop reads CASSLLTGEGGYGYTF. CDR3 DNA: TGTGCCAGCAGCCTCCTGACGGGGGAGGGCGGCTATGGCTACACCTTC. The rearrangement links TRBV7-8 to TRBJ1-2, with a weak D call TRBD1 (5 bases). There are 16 residues in the CDR3. Germline CDR1 reads SGHVS; CDR2 reads FQNEAQ. V was shortened by 5 bases and J by 4 bases, with 20 bases between the two germline ends.

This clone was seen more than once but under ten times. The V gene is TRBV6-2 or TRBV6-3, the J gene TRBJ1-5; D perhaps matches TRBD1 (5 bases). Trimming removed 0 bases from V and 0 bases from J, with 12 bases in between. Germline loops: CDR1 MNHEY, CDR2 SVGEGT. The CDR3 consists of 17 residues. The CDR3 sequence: CASSYSQKDNSNQPQHF. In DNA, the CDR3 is TGTGCCAGCAGTTACTCACAGAAGGACAATAGCAATCAGCCCCAGCATTTT.

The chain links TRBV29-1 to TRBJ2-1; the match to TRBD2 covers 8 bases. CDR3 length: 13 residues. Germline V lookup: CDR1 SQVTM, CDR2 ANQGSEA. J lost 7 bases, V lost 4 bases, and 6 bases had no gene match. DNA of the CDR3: TGCAGCGTTGCCAGCGGGAGAATGAATGAGCAGTTCTTC. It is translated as CSVASGRMNEQFF.

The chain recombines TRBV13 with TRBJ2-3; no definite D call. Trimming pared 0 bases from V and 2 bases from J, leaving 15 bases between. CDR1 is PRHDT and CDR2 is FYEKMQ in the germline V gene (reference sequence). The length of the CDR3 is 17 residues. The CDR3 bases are TGTGCCAGCAGCTTAGGTGGCCTGGCACAGTTCACAGATACGCAGTATTTT. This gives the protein CASSLGGLAQFTDTQYF.

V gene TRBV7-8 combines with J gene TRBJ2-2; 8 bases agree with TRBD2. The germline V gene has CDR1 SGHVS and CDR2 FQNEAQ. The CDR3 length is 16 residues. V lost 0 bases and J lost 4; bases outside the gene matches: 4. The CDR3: CASSLAAGEVTGELFF. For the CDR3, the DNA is TGTGCCAGCAGCTTAGCAGCGGGAGAGGTCACCGGGGAGCTGTTTTTT.

In DNA, the CDR3 is TGTGCCAGCAGCTCGAGCCCACAGGGTGGGAACACCGGGGAGCTGTTTTTT. Residues: CASSSSPQGGNTGELFF. The gene calls are TRBV11-2 and TRBJ2-2; weak D call: TRBD1 (6 bases). Germline V gene sequence: CDR1 SGHAT, CDR2 FQNNGV. The CDR3 has 17 residues. V was cut by 4 bases and J by 1 base, with 16 bases left in between.

CDR3 region: CASSQVGDTGELFF. The CDR3 nucleotides are TGTGCCAGCAGCCAAGTAGGGGACACCGGGGAGCTGTTTTTT. The chain recombines TRBV14 with TRBJ2-2; tentative D call: TRBD1 (5 bases). CDR1 SGHDN and CDR2 FVKESK come from the germline V gene. Trimming took off 1 base at V and 3 bases at J, with 6 bases between the two ends. CDR3 length: 14 residues.

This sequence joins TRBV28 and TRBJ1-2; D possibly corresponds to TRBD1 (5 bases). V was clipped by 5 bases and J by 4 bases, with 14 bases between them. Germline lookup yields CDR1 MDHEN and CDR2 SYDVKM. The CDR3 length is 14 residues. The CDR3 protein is CASSAGGLVYGYTF. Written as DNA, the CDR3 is TGTGCCAGCAGTGCGGGGGGTTTAGTCTATGGCTACACCTTC.

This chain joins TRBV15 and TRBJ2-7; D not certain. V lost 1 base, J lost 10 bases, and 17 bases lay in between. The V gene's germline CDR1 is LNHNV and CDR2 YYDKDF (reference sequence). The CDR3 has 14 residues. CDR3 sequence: CATSRVGLDTQQYF. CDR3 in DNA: TGTGCCACCAGCAGAGTAGGTTTAGACACGCAACAGTACTTC.

The CDR3 DNA is TGTGCCAGCAGAAAGGGTCGTGGGGCCCATGAGCAGTTCTTC. Amino acids: CASRKGRGAHEQFF. The chain links TRBV11-1 to TRBJ2-1, with D possibly being TRBD1 (5 bases). This CDR3 has 14 amino acids. V gave up 6 bases and J gave up 8 bases, with 17 bases separating them. The germline CDR1 and CDR2 sequences are SGHAT and FQDESV (reference sequence).

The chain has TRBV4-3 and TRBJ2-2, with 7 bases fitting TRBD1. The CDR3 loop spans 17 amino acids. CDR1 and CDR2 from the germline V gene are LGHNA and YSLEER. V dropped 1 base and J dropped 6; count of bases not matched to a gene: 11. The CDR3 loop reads CASSQGAGGGYPGELFF. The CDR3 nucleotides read TGCGCCAGCAGCCAAGGGGCAGGGGGTGGATACCCCGGGGAGCTGTTTTTT.

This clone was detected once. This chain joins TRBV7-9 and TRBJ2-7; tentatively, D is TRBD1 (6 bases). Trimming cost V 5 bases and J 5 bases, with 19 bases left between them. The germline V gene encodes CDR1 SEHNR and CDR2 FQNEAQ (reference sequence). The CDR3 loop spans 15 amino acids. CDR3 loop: CASSRPQGRGNEQYF. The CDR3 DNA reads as TGTGCCAGCAGCCGTCCACAGGGTCGGGGCAACGAGCAGTACTTC. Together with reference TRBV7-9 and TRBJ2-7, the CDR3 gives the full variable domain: DTGVSQNPRHKITKRGQNVTFRCDPISEHNRLYWYRQTLGQGPEFLTYFQNEAQLEKSRLLSDRFSAERPKGSFSTLEIQRTEQGDSAMYLCASSRPQGRGNEQYFGPGTRLTVT.

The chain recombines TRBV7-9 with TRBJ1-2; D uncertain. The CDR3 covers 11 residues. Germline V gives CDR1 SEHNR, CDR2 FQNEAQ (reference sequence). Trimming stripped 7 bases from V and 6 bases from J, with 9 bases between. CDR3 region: CASTSGDGYTF. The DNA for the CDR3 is TGTGCCAGCACCTCCGGGGATGGCTACACCTTC. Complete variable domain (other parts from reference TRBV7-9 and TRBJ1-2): DTGVSQNPRHKITKRGQNVTFRCDPISEHNRLYWYRQTLGQGPEFLTYFQNEAQLEKSRLLSDRFSAERPKGSFSTLEIQRTEQGDSAMYLCASTSGDGYTFGSGTRLTVV.

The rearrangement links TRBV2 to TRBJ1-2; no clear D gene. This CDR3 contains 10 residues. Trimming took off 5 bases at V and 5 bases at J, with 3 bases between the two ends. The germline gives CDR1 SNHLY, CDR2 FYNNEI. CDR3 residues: CASSQYGYTF. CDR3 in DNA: TGTGCCAGCAGTCAATATGGCTACACCTTC.